This T cell receptor (beta chain) was sequenced in a study of blood T cells in healthy people across ages. Points from the study as a whole: In the absence of known donor CMV status, changes in expanded clonotypes were possibly confounded. PBMC samples, being unsorted, prevented any conclusive comparison of naive and antigen-experienced cells.

The individuals who served as donors were healthy Caucasians living in Russia, aged about 6 to 95. CDR3 length: 15 amino acids. V lost 11 bases to trimming and J lost 0 bases, with 19 bases between them. CDR1 and CDR2 (germline): ENHRY, SYGVKD. In the case of this clonotype: What it recognizes is unknown.

A J-beta primer mix and a sample-barcoded 5' primer were used in a second PCR of roughly 7 to 12 cycles. Tags on each cDNA molecule came from a template-switch adaptor with 12 random nucleotides. Using its own MiXCR run on the 5' RACE reads, TCRdb lists one record per CDR3 protein. The sample yields 1.5 million or so distinct CDR3 sequences, 42% seen once. The chain joins TRBV10-3 to TRBJ1-1, with D perhaps TRBD1 (6 bases). This clonotype originated in a woman under 30 in good health. Sequenced material: blood. CDR3: CAVAAGEGVNTEAFF. In nucleotides, the CDR3 is TGTGCCGTCGCGGCGGGTGAGGGGGTGAACACTGAAGCTTTCTTT.